The rows below give T cell receptor beta chains drawn from one sample of a study of identical twins. Using its own MiXCR run on the 5' RACE reads, TCRdb lists one record per CDR3 protein. The sample has approximately 230,000 distinct CDR3 sequences, approximately 7.1% seen once; the top ten hold less than 15%. These data were also reused for a study on T cells expressing NK-cell markers.

What was sequenced was CD8+ T cells sorted from blood. These receptors all stem from a woman aged 18-29 years in good health. Each CDR3 is given without its conserved first and last residue.

V gene	J gene	CDR3 protein
TRBV27	TRBJ2-1	ASSRRQPNEQF
TRBV29-1	TRBJ2-1	SVEFAANEQF
TRBV4-3	TRBJ2-1	ASSHRDRGLAPEQF
TRBV12-3/TRBV12-4	TRBJ2-5	ASRPDRDRRTQY
TRBV12-5	TRBJ2-7	ASGLGGGFYEQY
TRBV2	TRBJ2-1	ASRNSLHNEQF
TRBV29-1	TRBJ2-1	SVLGGDMKLLAGSYNEQF
TRBV13	TRBJ2-5	ASSFVTEPQETQY
TRBV11-2	TRBJ1-5	ASSLEYSQPQH
TRBV7-8	TRBJ2-5	ASSLDGSGTETQY
TRBV12-3/TRBV12-4	TRBJ2-7	ASSSSGTVSYEQY
TRBV5-6	TRBJ1-3	ASSLGLSSGNTIY
TRBV5-5	TRBJ2-5	ASSPLATSGKETQY
TRBV4-1	TRBJ1-2	ASSQETTDYGYT
TRBV10-3	TRBJ2-7	AISEETGTYEQY
TRBV27	TRBJ2-3	ASSRPSTDTQY
TRBV4-1	TRBJ2-7	ASSQESLGTVYEQY
TRBV12-3/TRBV12-4	TRBJ2-7	ASSPSSLAGYEQY
TRBV7-9	TRBJ2-2	ASSSLLATRDTGELF
TRBV20-1	TRBJ1-2	SAVTGDQLVYT
TRBV7-7	TRBJ2-3	ASSPTTGYDTQY
TRBV9	TRBJ2-3	ASSGGGEADTQY
TRBV9	TRBJ1-1	ASSAETTGNTEAF
TRBV2	TRBJ1-5	ASRIQGSNQPQH
TRBV6-5	TRBJ2-3	ASSYSSRGRKDTQY
TRBV3-1	TRBJ2-7	ASSQVERIYEQY
TRBV7-2	TRBJ1-5	ASSFRKGNQPQH
TRBV30	TRBJ1-5	AWSTGQGHQPQH
TRBV3-1	TRBJ2-1	ASSPLRDRAHNEQF
TRBV20-1	TRBJ2-7	SARAVRTYEQY
TRBV7-3	TRBJ2-3	ASSLVRKGRTDTQY
TRBV20-1	TRBJ2-1	SARGQGVIDNEQF
TRBV10-3	TRBJ2-1	AISEALRGEF
TRBV7-9	TRBJ2-2	ASTSLVAVTGELF
TRBV2	TRBJ1-4	ASRPTNEKLF
TRBV7-8	TRBJ2-7	ASIPGLASSYEQY
TRBV12-3/TRBV12-4	TRBJ1-1	ASSFPTIDRGLRF
TRBV15	TRBJ1-1	ATSREDGVTEAF
TRBV10-3	TRBJ2-2	AISQGLAGLTGELF
TRBV7-2	TRBJ2-5	ASSLVGSQETQY
TRBV12-3/TRBV12-4	TRBJ1-1	ASKPPTYINTEAF
TRBV12-3/TRBV12-4	TRBJ2-3	ASSFISGRDTQY
TRBV20-1	TRBJ1-2	SASQGRMNYGYT
TRBV7-6	TRBJ2-7	ASSLARGPAYEQY
TRBV15	TRBJ2-7	ATGHPYEQY
TRBV13	TRBJ2-7	ASSLAGAEQY
TRBV6-2/TRBV6-3	TRBJ2-1	ASSPRLDRVRYNEQF
TRBV12-5	TRBJ2-2	ASGLTSGGPGTGELF
TRBV12-3/TRBV12-4	TRBJ2-5	ASSLAKGGAETQY
TRBV12-3/TRBV12-4	TRBJ2-5	ASRLGETQY
TRBV30	TRBJ2-1	AWTRLAGAHEQF
TRBV15	TRBJ2-1	ATSPTPRYNEQF
TRBV12-3/TRBV12-4	TRBJ1-3	ASSFGGRSGNTIY
TRBV20-1	TRBJ1-2	SALNSTGNGYT
TRBV20-1	TRBJ1-1	SAPFRVRETEAF
TRBV27	TRBJ1-4	ASSAGIHEKLF
TRBV27	TRBJ2-6	ASSSLGGANVLT
TRBV5-8	TRBJ1-4	ASSLGQAYNEKLF
TRBV12-3/TRBV12-4	TRBJ2-7	ASSSGTSGGTTYPSYEQY
TRBV7-6	TRBJ2-7	ASSLADGAASYEQY